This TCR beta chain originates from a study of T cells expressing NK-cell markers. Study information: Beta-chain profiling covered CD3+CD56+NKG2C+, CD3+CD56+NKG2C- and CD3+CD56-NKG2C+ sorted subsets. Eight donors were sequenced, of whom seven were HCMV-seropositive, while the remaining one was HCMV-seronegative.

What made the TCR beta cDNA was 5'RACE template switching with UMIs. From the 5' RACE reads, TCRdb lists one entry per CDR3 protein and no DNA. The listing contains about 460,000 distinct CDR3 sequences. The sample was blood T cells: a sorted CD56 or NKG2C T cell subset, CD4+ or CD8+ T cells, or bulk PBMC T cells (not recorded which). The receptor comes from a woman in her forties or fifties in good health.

CDR3 in amino acids: CASSPPGSRAGELFF. The chain combines TRBV3-1 with TRBJ2-2; TCRdb outputs TRBD1, but without DNA this stays unchecked. This CDR3 has 15 residues. Germline values: CDR1 LGHDT, CDR2 YNNKEL (reference sequence).